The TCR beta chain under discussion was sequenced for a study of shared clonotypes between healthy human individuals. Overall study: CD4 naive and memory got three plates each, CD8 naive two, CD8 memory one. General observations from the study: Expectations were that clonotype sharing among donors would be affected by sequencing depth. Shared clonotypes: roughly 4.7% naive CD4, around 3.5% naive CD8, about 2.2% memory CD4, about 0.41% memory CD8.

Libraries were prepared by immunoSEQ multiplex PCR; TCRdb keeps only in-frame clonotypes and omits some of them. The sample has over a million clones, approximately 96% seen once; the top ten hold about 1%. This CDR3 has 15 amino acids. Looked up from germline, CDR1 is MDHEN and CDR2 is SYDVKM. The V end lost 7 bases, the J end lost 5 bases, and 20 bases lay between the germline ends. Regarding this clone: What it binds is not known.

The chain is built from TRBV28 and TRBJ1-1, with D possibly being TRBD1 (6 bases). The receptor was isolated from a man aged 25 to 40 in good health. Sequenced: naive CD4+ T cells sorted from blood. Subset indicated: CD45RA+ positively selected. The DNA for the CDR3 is TGTGCCAGCAATCCTGCCGGCCCTACAGGGACTGAAGCTTTCTTT. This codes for CASNPAGPTGTEAFF.